This T cell receptor beta chain was retrieved from a study of T cell responses to AZD1222 COVID-19 vaccine. The wider study: Doses given second, at about 4 or about 12 weeks, were pooled. Study results and limitations: Of the AZD1222 recipients, only 5 or 6 were seropositive at baseline. The study found Spike-specific TCR breadth and depth rose after two AZD1222 doses. Spike regions recognized by vaccine-associated CD4 TCRs spanned the protein, led by 160-218 and 743-854.

V was shortened by 2 bases and J by 5 bases, with 15 bases between the two germline ends. In germline, CDR1 is LNHNV, CDR2 YYDKDF (reference sequence). The CDR3 has 15 amino acids. Measured with immunoSEQ multiplex PCR; TCRdb has only the in-frame clones, and not every one. In the table there are around 100,000 clones, roughly nine tenths of which are singletons. A word on this clone: The antigen is not known.

The chain couples TRBV15 to TRBJ1-1; D may be TRBD1 (5 bases). This clonotype was obtained from an adult in good health. The material sequenced was peripheral blood, taken on day 0 of AZD1222 vaccination. The CDR3 is CATSRPGTGRTEAFF. CDR3 nucleotides: TGTGCCACCAGCAGACCTGGAACAGGTAGGACTGAAGCTTTCTTT.